This T cell receptor beta chain was recovered during a study of control samples from healthy donors and cancer patients. V was pared by 2 bases and J by 8 bases, with 4 bases of the junction left unmatched. Germline V gives CDR1 LGHDT, CDR2 YNNKEL (reference sequence). The CDR3 has 14 amino acids. Here immunoSEQ multiplex PCR was the method, and the copy in TCRdb shows in-frame clones only, minus some. The table has approximately 170,000 clones, nearly 90% seen once. The receptor's source is a woman in her forties or fifties in good health. V usage is TRBV3-1 (or the pseudogene TRBV3-2) and J usage is TRBJ1-3; 9 bases are shared with TRBD1. The sample was blood. The CDR3 DNA is TGTGCCAGCAGCCAATTACAGGGGGCAGACACCATATATTTT. Translating gives CASSQLQGADTIYF.